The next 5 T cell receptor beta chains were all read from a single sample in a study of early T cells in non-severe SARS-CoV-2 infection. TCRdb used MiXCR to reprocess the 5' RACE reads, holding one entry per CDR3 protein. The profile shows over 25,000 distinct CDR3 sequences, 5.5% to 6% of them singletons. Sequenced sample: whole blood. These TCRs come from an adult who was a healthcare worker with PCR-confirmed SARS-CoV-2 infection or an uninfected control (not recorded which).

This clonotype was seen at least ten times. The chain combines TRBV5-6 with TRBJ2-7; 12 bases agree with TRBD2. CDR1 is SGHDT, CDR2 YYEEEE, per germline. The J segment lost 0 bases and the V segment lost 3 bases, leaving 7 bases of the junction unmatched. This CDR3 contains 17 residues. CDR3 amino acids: CASSSTSGGPFSYEQYF. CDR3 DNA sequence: TGTGCCAGCAGCTCGACTAGCGGGGGACCATTCTCCTACGAGCAGTACTTC.

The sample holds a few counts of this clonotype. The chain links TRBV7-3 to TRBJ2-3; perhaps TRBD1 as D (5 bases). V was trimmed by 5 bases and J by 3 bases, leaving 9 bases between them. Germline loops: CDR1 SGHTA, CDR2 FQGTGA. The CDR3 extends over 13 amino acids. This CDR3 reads CASSNQGTDTQYF. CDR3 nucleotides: TGTGCCAGCAGCAACCAGGGAACAGATACGCAGTATTTT.

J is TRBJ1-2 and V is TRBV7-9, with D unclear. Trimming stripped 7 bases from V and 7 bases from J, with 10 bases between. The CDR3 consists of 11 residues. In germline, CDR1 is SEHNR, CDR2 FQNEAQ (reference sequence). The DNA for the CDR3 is TGTGCCAGCACCACCCAAGGTGGCTACACCTTC. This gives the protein CASTTQGGYTF.

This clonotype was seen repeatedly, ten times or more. In nucleotides, the CDR3 is TGTGCCAGCAGTTTCGGTGACAATTCACCCCTCCACTTT. It is translated as CASSFGDNSPLHF. The chain employs TRBV12-3 or TRBV12-4 and TRBJ1-6; D is unresolved. V was cut by 3 bases and J by 7 bases, with 7 bases left in between. This CDR3 comprises 13 residues.

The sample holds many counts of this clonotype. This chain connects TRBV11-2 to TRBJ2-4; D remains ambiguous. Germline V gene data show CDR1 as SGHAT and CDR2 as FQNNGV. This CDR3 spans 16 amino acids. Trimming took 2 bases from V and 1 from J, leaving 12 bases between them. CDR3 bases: TGTGCCAGCAGCTTATTAGAGGCTCCCGCCAAAAACATTCAGTACTTC. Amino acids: CASSLLEAPAKNIQYF.